These 17 T cell receptor beta chains came from one sample sequenced in a study of CD8 T cells in ankylosing spondylitis listed by TCRdb under 2017. Library generation was performed with 5' RACE. The instrument was an Illumina HiSeq 2500. TCRdb reprocessed the public reads (quality trimming at Q25 with fastp, clone calling with MiXCR) and kept in-frame beta chains. Records with the same CDR3 protein are collapsed into one entry carrying the most frequent genes and DNA. Within this sample are 250,000 to 400,000 distinct CDR3 sequences, with around 10% of them counted one time only. In total, the top ten clones hold around 8.4% of the sample. Sequencing was done on a sample of blood, either unsorted or a sorted T cell fraction (not recorded which). The receptor set was obtained from a female donor with ankylosing spondylitis or in good health (not recorded which).

This clonotype showed up many times. This chain joins TRBV6-4 and TRBJ1-6; TRBD1 aligns across 9 bases. V lost 8 bases to trimming and J lost 2 bases; unmatched junction nucleotides: 16. Germline CDR1 reads MRHNA; CDR2 reads SNTAGT. This CDR3 contains 19 residues. CDR3 region: CASSKLPGQGVAYNSPLHF. In DNA, the CDR3 is TGTGCCAGCTCCAAGCTACCGGGACAGGGTGTTGCCTATAATTCACCCCTCCACTTT.

This clonotype came up a few times. The chain joins TRBV25-1 to TRBJ2-6, with D tentatively TRBD1 (6 bases). CDR1 is MGHDK and CDR2 is SYGVNS in the germline V gene. The CDR3 has 19 residues. The V end lost 4 bases, the J end lost 0 bases, and 19 bases lay between the germline ends. CDR3 residues: CASSGLQGRGPSGANVLTF. The CDR3 DNA follows: TGTGCCAGCAGTGGCTTACAGGGTAGAGGGCCCTCTGGGGCCAACGTCCTGACTTTC.

Remarks on this clonotype: A read error may explain this, as a much larger clone is one base away. The rearrangement joins TRBV28 to TRBJ1-3; 8 bases align to TRBD1. Germline lookup yields CDR1 MDHEN and CDR2 SYDVKM. The V segment lost 4 bases and the J segment 5 bases; nucleotides outside the gene matches: 10. The CDR3 totals 16 residues. The CDR3 protein is CASSSPWTGSRNTIYF. The CDR3 nucleotides read TGTGCCAGCAGTTCGCCGTGGACAGGGTCGCGAAACACCATATATTTT.

The chain has TRBV20-1 and TRBJ2-7; D not resolved. The germline V and J ends were trimmed by 3 bases and 3 bases, with 12 bases remaining between them. The CDR3 has 13 amino acids. CDR1 is DFQATT, CDR2 SNEGSKA, per germline (reference sequence). This chain's CDR3 is CSASAGKVYEQYF. In nucleotides, the CDR3 is TGCAGTGCTAGCGCAGGCAAAGTCTACGAGCAGTACTTC.

The J gene is TRBJ2-1, the V gene TRBV19; D not certain. V lost 7 bases and J lost 7, with 23 bases in between. Germline V gene sequence: CDR1 LNHDA, CDR2 SQIVND (reference sequence). The CDR3 is 16 amino acids. The CDR3 DNA is TGTGCCAGTAACCCTCAACCGGGTACGATCAGAAATGAGCAGTTCTTC. It is translated as CASNPQPGTIRNEQFF.

This chain links TRBV29-1 with TRBJ2-7; no firm D call. The CDR3 loop spans 15 amino acids. V lost 5 bases and J lost 3, with 20 bases in between. Germline V gene data show CDR1 as SQVTM and CDR2 as ANQGSEA. CDR3 coding DNA: TGCAGCGTTTGGGCAGAGAAGAAGAGCCTCTACGAGCAGTACTTC. This sequence encodes CSVWAEKKSLYEQYF.

The table lists this clonotype with many counts. The genes are TRBV10-3 and TRBJ2-6; a weak D match, TRBD2 (6 bases). V gave up 0 bases and J gave up 0 bases, with 9 bases separating them. The germline gives CDR1 ENHRY, CDR2 SYGVKD. This CDR3 region has 17 residues. The CDR3 here is CAISESSGLSGANVLTF. The DNA of the CDR3 is TGTGCCATCAGTGAGTCGTCGGGACTCTCTGGGGCCAACGTCCTGACTTTC.

J is TRBJ2-3 and V is TRBV7-9, with a possible D match to TRBD2 (5 bases). The CDR3 is made up of 15 amino acids. The germline V and J ends were trimmed by 1 base and 5 bases, with 13 bases remaining between them. Germline CDR1 is SEHNR and CDR2 is FQNEAQ (reference sequence). CDR3 protein: CASSLGRTRVDTQYF. CDR3 sequence (DNA): TGTGCCAGCAGCTTAGGACGGACGAGGGTAGATACGCAGTATTTT.

The table lists this clonotype with many counts. V is TRBV3-1 and J is TRBJ2-3; the D is unclear. CDR3 size: 15 residues. The V gene lost 7 bases and the J gene lost 2 bases, with 16 bases spanning the gap. From germline, CDR1 is LGHDT and CDR2 YNNKEL (reference sequence). The CDR3 region is CASTPGQHFTDTQYF. Written as DNA, the CDR3 is TGTGCCAGCACCCCCGGGCAGCACTTCACAGATACGCAGTATTTT.

Ten or more counts support this clonotype. The rearrangement uses TRBV6-1 and TRBJ1-3; D might be TRBD1 (5 bases). This CDR3 has 15 residues. Germline V gene data show CDR1 as MNHNS and CDR2 as SASEGT. The V and J ends lost 8 bases and 2 bases respectively, with 16 bases between them. DNA of the CDR3: TGTGCCAGCCTGGCTCGGGGCCCCACTGGAAACACCATATATTTT. Translated, it gives CASLARGPTGNTIYF.

Ten or more counts support this clonotype. The chain uses TRBV18 and TRBJ1-1; 8 bases are shared with TRBD1. The CDR3 covers 16 residues. CDR1 and CDR2 (germline): KGHSH, LQKENI. V dropped 2 bases and J dropped 1; count of bases not matched to a gene: 6. CDR3 bases: TGTGCCAGCTCACCAGCCAAGGGACAGGAGAACACTGAAGCTTTCTTT. The encoded protein is CASSPAKGQENTEAFF.

This clonotype showed up many times. This rearrangement joins TRBV29-1 to TRBJ2-5; TRBD1 might be the D (5 bases). The CDR3 totals 13 residues. V shed 2 bases and J shed 7 bases, with 14 bases lying between them. Per the germline V gene, CDR1 is SQVTM and CDR2 is ANQGSEA. The CDR3 region has the DNA TGCAGCGTTGAAACGACAGCCTTGGGGACCCAGTACTTC. Translating it yields CSVETTALGTQYF.

This clonotype was detected only a few times. The chain couples TRBV7-2 to TRBJ2-7; D gene uncertain. The CDR3 consists of 14 residues. CDR1 and CDR2 from the germline V gene are SGHTA and FQGNSA. Trimming took off 5 bases at V and 3 bases at J, with 14 bases between the two ends. DNA for the CDR3: TGTGCCAGCAGCCCGCAGGAGCTCAACTACGAGCAGTACTTC. It yields the protein CASSPQELNYEQYF. Full variable domain (rest looked up from reference TRBV7-2 and TRBJ2-7): GAGVSQSPSNKVTEKGKDVELRCDPISGHTALYWYRQSLGQGLEFLIYFQGNSAPDKSGLPSDRFSAERTGGSVSTLTIQRTQQEDSAVYLCASSPQELNYEQYFGPGTRLTVT.

This clonotype was recorded a few times. The V gene is TRBV20-1, the J gene TRBJ2-7, with 7 bases lining up with TRBD1. There are 15 residues in the CDR3. Germline CDR1 reads DFQATT; CDR2 reads SNEGSKA (reference sequence). Unmatched junction bases numbered 9, after V lost 1 base and J lost 3 bases. This chain's CDR3 is CSARGPGQAGYEQYF. CDR3 coding DNA: TGCAGTGCTAGAGGGCCCGGACAGGCGGGCTACGAGCAGTACTTC.

The chain couples TRBV11-2 to TRBJ2-1, with unresolved D. CDR3 length equals 17 residues. The germline V gene has CDR1 SGHAT and CDR2 FQNNGV. V dropped 0 bases and J dropped 4 bases, with 16 bases sitting between them. CDR3 DNA sequence: TGTGCCAGCAGCTTAGAGTCCGGGCCGACGTTTTACAATGAGCAGTTCTTC. Protein sequence: CASSLESGPTFYNEQFF.

V usage is TRBV11-1 and J usage is TRBJ1-4; a weak D match, TRBD1 (5 bases). This CDR3 comprises 15 residues. From germline, CDR1 is SGHAT and CDR2 FQDESV (reference sequence). The germline V and J ends were trimmed by 4 bases and 6 bases, with 15 bases remaining between them. The CDR3 spells CASSSQGGKDEKLFF. As DNA, the CDR3 is TGTGCCAGCAGCTCCCAGGGAGGGAAGGATGAAAAACTGTTTTTT.

The chain is built from TRBV11-2 and TRBJ1-1; 8 bases are a match to TRBD1. Germline CDR1 and CDR2: SGHAT and FQNNGV. V gave up 5 bases and J gave up 5 bases; unmatched junction bases: 10. The CDR3 has 15 residues. The CDR3 DNA is TGTGCCAGCAGCCCCGAGGCAGGGGGCGCGACTGAAGCTTTCTTT. This encodes CASSPEAGGATEAFF.